This TCR beta chain was obtained from a study of blood T cell repertoires in COVID-19. On the study more broadly: The United States, Italy and Spain provided the acute and convalescent COVID-19 samples. PBMCs, B-cell-depleted T cells, or T cells were the source of the cDNA or gDNA that made up the material.

Germline assignment: CDR1 SGHAT and CDR2 FQNNGV. The length of the CDR3 is 13 residues. Trimming removed 4 bases at V and 7 bases at J, with 10 bases between. This clone has only a few counts. Profiled with immunoSEQ multiplex PCR; TCRdb holds only in-frame clones, not every one. The sample includes some 250,000 clones, approximately 86% of them seen just once. The J gene is TRBJ1-4, the V gene TRBV11-2; D not certain. This receptor was identified in a woman between 65 and 79 years old with active or convalescent COVID-19. The sequenced sample consisted of peripheral blood. The CDR3 DNA is TGTGCCAGCAGCTCGCAGACACTTGAAAAACTGTTTTTT. This translates into CASSSQTLEKLFF.